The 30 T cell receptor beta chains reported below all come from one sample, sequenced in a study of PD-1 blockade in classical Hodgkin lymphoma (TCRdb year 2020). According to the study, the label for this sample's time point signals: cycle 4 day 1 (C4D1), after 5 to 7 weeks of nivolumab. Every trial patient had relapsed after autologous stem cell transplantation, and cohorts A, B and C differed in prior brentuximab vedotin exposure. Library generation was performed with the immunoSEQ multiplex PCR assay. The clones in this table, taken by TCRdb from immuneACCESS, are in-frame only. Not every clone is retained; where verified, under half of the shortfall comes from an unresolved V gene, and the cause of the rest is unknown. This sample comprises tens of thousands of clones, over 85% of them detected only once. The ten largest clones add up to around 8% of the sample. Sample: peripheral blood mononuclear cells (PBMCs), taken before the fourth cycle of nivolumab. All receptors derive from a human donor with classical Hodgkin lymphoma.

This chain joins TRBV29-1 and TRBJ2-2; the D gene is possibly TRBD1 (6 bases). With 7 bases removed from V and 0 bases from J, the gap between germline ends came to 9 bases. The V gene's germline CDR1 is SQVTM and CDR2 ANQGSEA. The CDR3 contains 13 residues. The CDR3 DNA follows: TGCAGCGGGGGACAATCGAACACCGGGGAGCTGTTTTTT. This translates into CSGGQSNTGELFF.

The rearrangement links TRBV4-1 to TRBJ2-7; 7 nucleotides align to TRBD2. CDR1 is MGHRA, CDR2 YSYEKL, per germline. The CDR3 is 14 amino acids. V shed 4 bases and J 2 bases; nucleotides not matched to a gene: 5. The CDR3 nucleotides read TGCGCCAGCAGCCCGACTAGCCGGGCCTACGAGCAGTACTTC. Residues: CASSPTSRAYEQYF.

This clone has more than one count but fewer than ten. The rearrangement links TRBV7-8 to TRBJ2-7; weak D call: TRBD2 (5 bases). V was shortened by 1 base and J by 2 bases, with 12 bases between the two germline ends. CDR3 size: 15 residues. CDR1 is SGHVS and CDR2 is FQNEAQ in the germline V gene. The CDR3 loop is CASSLGGGLTYEQYF. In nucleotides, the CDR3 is TGTGCCAGCAGCTTAGGGGGTGGACTTACCTACGAGCAGTACTTC.

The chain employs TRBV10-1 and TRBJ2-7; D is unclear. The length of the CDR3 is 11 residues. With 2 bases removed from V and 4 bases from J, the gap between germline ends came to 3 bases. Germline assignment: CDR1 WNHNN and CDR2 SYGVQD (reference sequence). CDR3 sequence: CASSEGYEQYF. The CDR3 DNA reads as TGCGCCAGCAGTGAGGGGTACGAGCAGTACTTC.

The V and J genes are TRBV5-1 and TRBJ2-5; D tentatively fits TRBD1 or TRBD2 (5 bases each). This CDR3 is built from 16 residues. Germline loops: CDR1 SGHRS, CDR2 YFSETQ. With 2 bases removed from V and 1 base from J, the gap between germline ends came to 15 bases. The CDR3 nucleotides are TGCGCCAGCAGCTTCACGGGGACGGCCAGCCAAGAGACCCAGTACTTC. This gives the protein CASSFTGTASQETQYF.

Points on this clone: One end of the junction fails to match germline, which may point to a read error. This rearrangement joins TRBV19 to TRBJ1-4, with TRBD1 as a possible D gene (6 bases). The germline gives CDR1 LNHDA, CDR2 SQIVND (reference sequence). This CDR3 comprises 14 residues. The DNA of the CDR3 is TGTGCCAATAGTTACGGACAGACTAATGAAAAACTGTTTTTT. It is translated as CANSYGQTNEKLFF. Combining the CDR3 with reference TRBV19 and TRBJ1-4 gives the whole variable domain DGGITQSPKYLFRKEGQNVTLSCEQNLNHDAMYWYRQDPGQGLRLIYYSQIVNDFQKGDIAEGYSVSREKKESFPLTVTSAQKNPTAFYLCANSYGQTNEKLFFGSGTQLSVL.

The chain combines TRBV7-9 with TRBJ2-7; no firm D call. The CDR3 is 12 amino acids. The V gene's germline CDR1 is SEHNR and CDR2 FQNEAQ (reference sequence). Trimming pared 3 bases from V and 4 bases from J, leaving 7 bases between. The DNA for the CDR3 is TGTGCCAGCAGCTTGGACCTTTACGAGCAGTACTTC. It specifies CASSLDLYEQYF.

CDR3 sequence reads: CASSLAGNQPQHF. The CDR3 DNA reads TGTGCCAGCAGTTTGGCCGGGAATCAGCCCCAGCATTTT. V usage is TRBV27 and J usage is TRBJ1-5, with D hard to call. Germline CDR1 reads MNHEY; CDR2 reads SMNVEV (reference sequence). This CDR3 region has 13 residues. V was clipped by 3 bases and J by 4 bases, with 7 bases between them.

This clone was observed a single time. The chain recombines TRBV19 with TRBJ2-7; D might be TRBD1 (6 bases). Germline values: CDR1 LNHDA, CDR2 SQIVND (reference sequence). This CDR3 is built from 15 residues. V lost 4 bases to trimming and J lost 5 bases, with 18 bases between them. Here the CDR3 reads CASSSRTGQLDEQYF. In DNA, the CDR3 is TGTGCCAGTAGTAGCCGTACAGGGCAACTCGACGAGCAGTACTTC.

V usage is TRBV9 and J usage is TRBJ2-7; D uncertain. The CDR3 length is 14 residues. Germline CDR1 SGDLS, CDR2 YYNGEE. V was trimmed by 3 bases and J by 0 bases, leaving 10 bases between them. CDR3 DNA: TGTGCCAGCAGCGGGCGGACGGACTCCTACGAGCAGTACTTC. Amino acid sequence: CASSGRTDSYEQYF.

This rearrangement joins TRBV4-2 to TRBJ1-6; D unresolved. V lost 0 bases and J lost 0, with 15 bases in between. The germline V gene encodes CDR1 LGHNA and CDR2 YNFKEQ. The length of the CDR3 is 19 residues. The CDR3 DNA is TGTGCCAGCAGCCAAGATGCCGTTCAAATGAGCTCCTATAATTCACCCCTCCACTTT. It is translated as CASSQDAVQMSSYNSPLHF.

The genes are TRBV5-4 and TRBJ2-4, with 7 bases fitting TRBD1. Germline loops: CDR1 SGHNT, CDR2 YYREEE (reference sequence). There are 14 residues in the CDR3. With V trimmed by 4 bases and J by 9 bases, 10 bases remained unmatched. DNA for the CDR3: TGTGCCAGCAGCGCTAGACAGGGTGGTGGCATTCAGTACTTC. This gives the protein CASSARQGGGIQYF.

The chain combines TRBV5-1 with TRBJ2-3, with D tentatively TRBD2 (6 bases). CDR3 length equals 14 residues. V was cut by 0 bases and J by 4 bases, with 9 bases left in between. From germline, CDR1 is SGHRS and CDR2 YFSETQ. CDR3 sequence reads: CASSLVGGADTQYF. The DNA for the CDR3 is TGCGCCAGCAGCTTGGTAGGAGGGGCAGATACGCAGTATTTT.

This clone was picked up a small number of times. DNA for the CDR3: TGTGCCAGCAGCCCCCCTAATGGGAGGGCCCTCTCTGGAAACACCATATATTTT. Protein: CASSPPNGRALSGNTIYF. This rearrangement joins TRBV5-8 to TRBJ1-3; D unresolved. The CDR3 spans 18 residues. Germline CDR1 and CDR2: SGHTS and YDEGEE. With 4 bases removed from V and 0 bases from J, the gap between germline ends came to 20 bases.

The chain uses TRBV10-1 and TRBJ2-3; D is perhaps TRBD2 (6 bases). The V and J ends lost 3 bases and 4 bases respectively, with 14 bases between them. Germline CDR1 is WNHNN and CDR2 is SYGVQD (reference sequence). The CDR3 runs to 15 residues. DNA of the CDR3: TGCGCCAGCAGTGAACATGCGGGACGGGCAGATACGCAGTATTTT. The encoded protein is CASSEHAGRADTQYF.

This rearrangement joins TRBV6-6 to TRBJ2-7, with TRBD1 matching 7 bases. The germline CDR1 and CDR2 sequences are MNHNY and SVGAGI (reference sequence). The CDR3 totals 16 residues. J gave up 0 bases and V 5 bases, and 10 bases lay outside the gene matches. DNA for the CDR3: TGTGCCAGCAGTCTATCTCTACAGGGGATCTCCTACGAGCAGTACTTC. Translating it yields CASSLSLQGISYEQYF.

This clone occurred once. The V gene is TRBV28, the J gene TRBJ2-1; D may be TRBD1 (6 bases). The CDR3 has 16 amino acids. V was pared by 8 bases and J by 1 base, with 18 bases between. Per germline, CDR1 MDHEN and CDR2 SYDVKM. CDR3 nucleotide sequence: TGTGCCAGCTCTCCAGGTGTAAGGGGGTCCTACAATGAGCAGTTCTTC. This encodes CASSPGVRGSYNEQFF.

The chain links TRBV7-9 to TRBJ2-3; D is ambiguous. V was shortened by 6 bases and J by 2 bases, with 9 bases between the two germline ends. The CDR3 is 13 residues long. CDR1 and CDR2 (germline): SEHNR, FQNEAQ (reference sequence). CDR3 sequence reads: CASSPPATDTQYF. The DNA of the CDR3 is TGTGCCAGCAGTCCCCCTGCCACAGATACGCAGTATTTT.

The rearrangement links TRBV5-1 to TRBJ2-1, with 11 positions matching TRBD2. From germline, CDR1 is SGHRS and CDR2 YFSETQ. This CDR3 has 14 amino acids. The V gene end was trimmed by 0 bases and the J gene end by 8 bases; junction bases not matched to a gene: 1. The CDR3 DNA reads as TGCGCCAGCAGCTTGGATAGCGGGAGGGATGAGCAGTTCTTC. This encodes CASSLDSGRDEQFF.

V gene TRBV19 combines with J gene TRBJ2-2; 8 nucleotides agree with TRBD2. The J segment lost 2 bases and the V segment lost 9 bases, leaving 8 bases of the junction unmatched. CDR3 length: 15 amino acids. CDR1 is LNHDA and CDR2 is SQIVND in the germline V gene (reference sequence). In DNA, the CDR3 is TGTGCCAGCGTAGATAGCGGGGCCAACACCGGGGAGCTGTTTTTT. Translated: CASVDSGANTGELFF.

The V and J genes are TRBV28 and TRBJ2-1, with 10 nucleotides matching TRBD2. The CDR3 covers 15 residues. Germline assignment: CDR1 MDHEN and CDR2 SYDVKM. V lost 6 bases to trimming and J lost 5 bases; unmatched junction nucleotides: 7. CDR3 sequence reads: CASSRPGLANNEQFF. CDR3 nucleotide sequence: TGTGCCAGCAGCCGTCCGGGACTAGCGAACAATGAGCAGTTCTTC.

The CDR3 coding sequence is TGTGCCAGCAGTCCGAGGATGGGAGGGATGGGTACTGAAGCTTTCTTT. It specifies CASSPRMGGMGTEAFF. The gene calls are TRBV11-2 and TRBJ1-1; D not resolved. The V end lost 6 bases, the J end lost 5 bases, and 22 bases lay between the germline ends. The V gene's germline CDR1 is SGHAT and CDR2 FQNNGV. This CDR3 comprises 16 residues.

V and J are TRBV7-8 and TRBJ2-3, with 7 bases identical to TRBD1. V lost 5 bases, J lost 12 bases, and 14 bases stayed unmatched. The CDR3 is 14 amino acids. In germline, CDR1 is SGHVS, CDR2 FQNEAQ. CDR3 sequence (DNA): TGTGCCAGCAGCACAATCCCCGGACAGGCTAGCCAGTATTTT. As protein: CASSTIPGQASQYF.

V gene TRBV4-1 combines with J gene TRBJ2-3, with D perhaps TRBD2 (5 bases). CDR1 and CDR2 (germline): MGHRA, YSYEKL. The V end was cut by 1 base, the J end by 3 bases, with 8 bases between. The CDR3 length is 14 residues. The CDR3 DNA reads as TGCGCCAGCAGCCAAGTGGGCGGGACAGATACGCAGTATTTT. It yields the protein CASSQVGGTDTQYF.

The CDR3 region is CASSLESRTEQYF. The CDR3 coding sequence is TGTGCCAGCAGTTTAGAGAGCAGGACCGAGCAGTACTTC. V usage is TRBV28 and J usage is TRBJ2-7; D not resolved. V lost 2 bases and J lost 6, with 11 bases in between. The CDR3 has 13 amino acids. Germline CDR1 reads MDHEN; CDR2 reads SYDVKM.

CDR3 amino acids: CASTRPRGATYEQYF. The CDR3 DNA reads as TGTGCCAGCACCCGACCTCGAGGGGCGACCTACGAGCAGTACTTC. The gene calls are TRBV28 and TRBJ2-7; the D gene could be TRBD1 or TRBD2 (5 bases each). The CDR3 contains 15 residues. Germline assignment: CDR1 MDHEN and CDR2 SYDVKM. With 7 bases removed from V and 2 bases from J, the gap between germline ends came to 18 bases.

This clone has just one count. Written as DNA, the CDR3 is TGTGCCAGCTCACGCCGGGACCCCAGAACCGGGGAGCTGTTTTTT. It yields the protein CASSRRDPRTGELFF. The chain is built from TRBV18 and TRBJ2-2; D may correspond to TRBD1 or TRBD2 (5 bases each). The germline CDR1 and CDR2 sequences are KGHSH and LQKENI. Trimming took 4 bases from V and 5 from J, leaving 14 bases between them. CDR3 length: 15 amino acids.

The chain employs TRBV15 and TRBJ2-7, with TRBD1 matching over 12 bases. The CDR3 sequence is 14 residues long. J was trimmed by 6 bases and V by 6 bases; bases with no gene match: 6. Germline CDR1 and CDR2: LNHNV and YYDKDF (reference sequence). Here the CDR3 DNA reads TGTGCCACCAGGACCGGGACAGGGGGCTTCGAGCAGTACTTC. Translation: CATRTGTGGFEQYF. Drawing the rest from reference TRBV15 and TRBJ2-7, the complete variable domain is DAMVIQNPRYQVTQFGKPVTLSCSQTLNHNVMYWYQQKSSQAPKLLFHYYDKDFNNEADTPDNFQSRRPNTSFCFLDIRSPGLGDTAMYLCATRTGTGGFEQYFGPGTRLTVT.

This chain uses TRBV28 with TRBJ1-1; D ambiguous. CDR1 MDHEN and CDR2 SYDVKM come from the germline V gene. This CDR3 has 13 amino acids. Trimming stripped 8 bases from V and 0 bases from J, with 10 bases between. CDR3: CASRAGMNTEAFF. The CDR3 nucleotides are TGTGCCAGCCGGGCGGGGATGAACACTGAAGCTTTCTTT. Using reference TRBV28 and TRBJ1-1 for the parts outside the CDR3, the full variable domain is DVKVTQSSRYLVKRTGEKVFLECVQDMDHENMFWYRQDPGLGLRLIYFSYDVKMKEKGDIPEGYSVSREKKERFSLILESASTNQTSMYLCASRAGMNTEAFFGQGTRLTVV.

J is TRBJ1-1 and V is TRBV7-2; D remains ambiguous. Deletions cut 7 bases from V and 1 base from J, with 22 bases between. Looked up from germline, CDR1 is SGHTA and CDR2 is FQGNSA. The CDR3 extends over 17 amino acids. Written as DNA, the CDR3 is TGTGCCAGCACCCCAAGCGGGCTCCTGTCACCGAACACTGAAGCTTTCTTT. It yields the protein CASTPSGLLSPNTEAFF.